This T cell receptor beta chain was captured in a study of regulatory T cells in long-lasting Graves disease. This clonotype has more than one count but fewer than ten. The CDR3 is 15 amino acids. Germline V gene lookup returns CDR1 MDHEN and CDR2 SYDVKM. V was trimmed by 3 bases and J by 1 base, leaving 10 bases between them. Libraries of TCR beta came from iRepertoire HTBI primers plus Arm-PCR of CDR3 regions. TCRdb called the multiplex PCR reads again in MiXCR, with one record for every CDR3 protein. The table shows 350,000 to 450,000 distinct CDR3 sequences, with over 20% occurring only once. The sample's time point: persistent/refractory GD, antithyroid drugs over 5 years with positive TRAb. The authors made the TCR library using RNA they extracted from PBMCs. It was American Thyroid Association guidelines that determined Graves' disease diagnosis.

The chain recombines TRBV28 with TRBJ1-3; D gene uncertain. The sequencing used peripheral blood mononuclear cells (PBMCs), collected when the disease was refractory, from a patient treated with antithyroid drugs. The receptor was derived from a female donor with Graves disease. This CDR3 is CASSFPTKSGNTIYF. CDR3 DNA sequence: TGTGCCAGCAGTTTCCCGACAAAGTCTGGAAACACCATATATTTT.